This T cell receptor beta chain stems from a study of blood T cell repertoires in COVID-19. Study summary: Researchers got acute and convalescent COVID-19 samples from the United States, Italy and Spain. PBMCs, B-cell-depleted T cells, or T cells were the source of the cDNA or gDNA that made up the material.

CDR1 and CDR2 from the germline V gene are LGHDT and YNNKEL (reference sequence). The CDR3 runs 13 residues. The V and J ends lost 0 bases and 5 bases respectively, with 7 bases between them. Authors' data handling: The authors estimated nucleated cell counts from reference gene primer amplification. The repertoire was sequenced with immunoSEQ multiplex PCR; TCRdb's copy has only in-frame clones and lacks some. V and J calls and clone size are copied from that table; D and trimming were computed from the DNA. In the table there are a few hundred thousand clones, around 90% of which are singletons. The sequence was collected from a man aged 60 to 69 who had recovered from COVID-19. The specimen was peripheral blood. The chain uses TRBV3-1 (or the pseudogene TRBV3-2) and TRBJ2-5; D may be TRBD2 (6 bases). The CDR3 coding sequence is TGTGCCAGCAGCCAAGATGGGGGGGAGACCCAGTACTTC. Its translation is CASSQDGGETQYF.